Below, 19 T cell receptor beta chains from the same sample are listed, as sequenced in a study of blood T cell repertoires in COVID-19. Clones were read by immunoSEQ multiplex PCR, and TCRdb kept only the in-frame ones, dropping some. The repertoire holds 110,000 or so clones, with around 89% as singletons. Sequencing used peripheral blood. All receptors come from a woman aged 50 to 65 with acute or convalescent COVID-19.

This chain uses TRBV29-1 with TRBJ2-7; 10 nucleotides agree with TRBD2. Germline loops: CDR1 SQVTM, CDR2 ANQGSEA. The CDR3 has 16 amino acids. The V and J ends lost 1 base and 2 bases, in that order; junction bases with no gene match: 8. CDR3 amino acids: CSVEAPGLALTYEQYF. The CDR3 region has the DNA TGCAGCGTTGAAGCCCCGGGACTAGCGCTTACCTACGAGCAGTACTTC.

This chain links TRBV7-6 with TRBJ2-7, with D tentatively TRBD1 (6 bases). Per germline, CDR1 SGHVS and CDR2 FNYEAQ. This CDR3 contains 16 residues. The V end was cut by 1 base, the J end by 4 bases, with 17 bases between. This CDR3 is CASSLESTGQSYEQYF. CDR3 DNA: TGTGCCAGCAGCTTAGAAAGTACTGGACAGAGTTACGAGCAGTACTTC.

J is TRBJ2-7 and V is TRBV24-1, with 7 bases matching TRBD1. Germline values: CDR1 KGHDR, CDR2 SFDVKD. With V trimmed by 5 bases and J by 0 bases, 3 bases remained unmatched. This CDR3 is built from 14 residues. CDR3 amino acids: CATSVWDSSYEQYF. In DNA form, the CDR3 reads TGTGCCACCAGTGTCTGGGACAGCTCCTACGAGCAGTACTTC.

The gene calls are TRBV20-1 and TRBJ2-5, with 8 positions matching TRBD2. The germline V gene has CDR1 DFQATT and CDR2 SNEGSKA (reference sequence). Unmatched junction bases numbered 8, after V lost 3 bases and J lost 2 bases. The CDR3 is made up of 15 amino acids. The CDR3 protein is CSASRVSGVQETQYF. The CDR3 DNA reads TGCAGTGCTAGTCGGGTTAGCGGGGTTCAAGAGACCCAGTACTTC.

The chain has TRBV7-6 and TRBJ2-2, with TRBD2 as a possible D gene (5 bases). The germline gives CDR1 SGHVS, CDR2 FNYEAQ. The CDR3 has 15 residues. V lost 1 base to trimming and J lost 2 bases, with 8 bases between them. The CDR3 spells CASSLVSANTGELFF. CDR3 DNA sequence: TGTGCCAGCAGCTTAGTTAGCGCTAACACCGGGGAGCTGTTTTTT.

The count of this clone is one. The CDR3 DNA is TGTGCCAGCAGTTTCTCTTTAGGTGGATTATTCGGGGCTTTCTTT. The encoded protein is CASSFSLGGLFGAFF. The chain links TRBV6-6 to TRBJ1-1; D gene unclear. Trimming pared 4 bases from V and 11 bases from J, leaving 23 bases between. The CDR3 totals 15 residues. Looked up from germline, CDR1 is MNHNY and CDR2 is SVGAGI (reference sequence).

This chain links TRBV19 with TRBJ1-5, with a possible D match to TRBD1 (5 bases). V lost 5 bases and J 7 bases, leaving 18 bases between the germline ends. The CDR3 totals 15 residues. Germline V CDR1 and CDR2: LNHDA, SQIVND (reference sequence). The CDR3 nucleotides are TGTGCCAGTAGTGTCCGGGGGGGATCGAGCCAGCCCCAGCATTTT. It translates to CASSVRGGSSQPQHF.

This chain connects TRBV10-1 to TRBJ1-2; possibly TRBD1 for D (6 bases). The CDR3 is made up of 14 amino acids. The germline V gene has CDR1 WNHNN and CDR2 SYGVQD (reference sequence). V lost 6 bases to trimming and J lost 6 bases, with 17 bases between them. The CDR3 reads CASRPGTTIDGYTF. DNA for the CDR3: TGCGCCAGCAGACCCGGGACAACGATTGATGGCTACACCTTC.

V gene TRBV7-2 combines with J gene TRBJ1-6; D is possibly TRBD1 (5 bases). Between the trimmed V and J ends, which lost 3 bases and 6 bases, there was a span of 9 bases. The CDR3 is 14 residues long. Germline V gene lookup returns CDR1 SGHTA and CDR2 FQGNSA. The CDR3 sequence: CASSLLGANSPLHF. CDR3 bases: TGTGCCAGCAGCTTGTTAGGGGCTAATTCACCCCTCCACTTT.

This chain links TRBV19 with TRBJ2-7, with a tentative D call TRBD1 (6 bases). Trimming removed 7 bases from V and 4 bases from J, with 17 bases in between. The CDR3 runs 14 residues. CDR1 and CDR2 (germline): LNHDA, SQIVND (reference sequence). In DNA form, the CDR3 reads TGTGCCAGTACCCCCGGGAAGGGGGAATACGAGCAGTACTTC. Protein product: CASTPGKGEYEQYF.

The chain joins TRBV19 to TRBJ1-1; 10 bases fit TRBD1. Trimming cost V 5 bases and J 7 bases; bases outside gene matches: 7. This CDR3 is built from 14 residues. Germline V gene lookup returns CDR1 LNHDA and CDR2 SQIVND (reference sequence). For the CDR3, the DNA is TGTGCCAGTAGTCCAGGACAGGGGGTCGGTGAAGCTTTCTTT. It encodes CASSPGQGVGEAFF.

The chain uses TRBV7-2 and TRBJ2-7; the match to TRBD2 covers 13 bases. The CDR3 has 16 residues. Germline loops: CDR1 SGHTA, CDR2 FQGNSA. With V trimmed by 2 bases and J by 7 bases, 8 bases remained unmatched. The CDR3 nucleotides read TGTGCCAGCAGCTTATATCCGGGACTAGCGGGAAGTGAGCAGTACTTC. This gives the protein CASSLYPGLAGSEQYF.

The chain carries TRBV5-4 and TRBJ1-1, with D hard to call. V shed 1 base and J shed 6 bases, with 10 bases lying between them. The length of the CDR3 is 13 residues. Germline V gives CDR1 SGHNT, CDR2 YYREEE (reference sequence). The CDR3, as DNA: TGTGCCAGCAGCTTGTATCCTCCCCCTGAAGCTTTCTTT. It specifies CASSLYPPPEAFF.

The chain joins TRBV3-1 (or the pseudogene TRBV3-2) to TRBJ1-1; maybe TRBD1 (6 bases). Germline CDR1 LGHDT, CDR2 YNNKEL (reference sequence). This CDR3 is built from 14 residues. V was cut by 2 bases and J by 1 base, with 8 bases left in between. CDR3 DNA sequence: TGTGCCAGCAGCCAACTACAGGGGAACACTGAAGCTTTCTTT. Protein product: CASSQLQGNTEAFF.

This chain uses TRBV19 with TRBJ1-1; the D is unclear. V was cut by 3 bases and J by 1 base, with 3 bases left in between. The CDR3 is made up of 12 amino acids. CDR1 LNHDA and CDR2 SQIVND come from the germline V gene (reference sequence). The chain's CDR3 is CASSIGNTEAFF. The DNA of the CDR3 is TGTGCCAGTAGTATCGGGAACACTGAAGCTTTCTTT.

This chain connects TRBV12-5 to TRBJ1-2; the match to TRBD1 covers 7 bases. Per the germline V gene, CDR1 is LGHNT and CDR2 is FRNRAP. The CDR3 is made up of 16 amino acids. The V and J ends lost 1 base and 3 bases, in that order; junction bases with no gene match: 8. CDR3 coding DNA: TGTGCTAGTGGTTTGGCGATTACAGGGGAGGACTATGGCTACACCTTC. Protein sequence: CASGLAITGEDYGYTF.

The chain is built from TRBV28 and TRBJ2-2; 7 bases map to TRBD1. Germline V gene lookup returns CDR1 MDHEN and CDR2 SYDVKM. V was pared by 1 base and J by 3 bases, with 2 bases of the junction left unmatched. This CDR3 has 15 amino acids. This chain's CDR3 is CASSLYGTDTGELFF. CDR3 DNA sequence: TGTGCCAGCAGTTTATATGGGACAGACACCGGGGAGCTGTTTTTT.

The chain combines TRBV5-4 with TRBJ1-1; D uncertain. The germline V gene encodes CDR1 SGHNT and CDR2 YYREEE (reference sequence). The CDR3 has 14 amino acids. V lost 3 bases to trimming and J lost 1 base, with 10 bases between them. CDR3 sequence: CASSSSVANTEAFF. DNA of the CDR3: TGTGCCAGCAGCTCCTCAGTTGCGAACACTGAAGCTTTCTTT.

The chain employs TRBV15 and TRBJ1-6, with D possibly TRBD1 on 5 matching bases. Looked up from germline, CDR1 is LNHNV and CDR2 is YYDKDF (reference sequence). The CDR3 runs 14 residues. Deletions cut 8 bases from V and 5 bases from J, with 13 bases between. CDR3 in amino acids: CATGPRQNNSPLHF. The CDR3 DNA reads TGTGCCACCGGACCTCGACAGAATAATTCACCCCTCCACTTT.